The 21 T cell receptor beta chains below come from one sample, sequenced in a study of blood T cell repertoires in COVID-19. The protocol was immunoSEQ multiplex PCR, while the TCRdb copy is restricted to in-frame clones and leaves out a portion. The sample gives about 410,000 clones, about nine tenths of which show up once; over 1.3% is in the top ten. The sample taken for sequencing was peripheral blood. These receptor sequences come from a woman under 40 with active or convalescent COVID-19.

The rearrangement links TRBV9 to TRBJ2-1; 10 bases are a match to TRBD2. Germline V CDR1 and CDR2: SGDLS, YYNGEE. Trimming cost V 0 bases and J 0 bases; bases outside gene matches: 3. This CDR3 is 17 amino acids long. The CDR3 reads CASSVVPSGSSYNEQFF. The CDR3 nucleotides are TGTGCCAGCAGCGTAGTACCTAGCGGGAGCTCCTACAATGAGCAGTTCTTC.

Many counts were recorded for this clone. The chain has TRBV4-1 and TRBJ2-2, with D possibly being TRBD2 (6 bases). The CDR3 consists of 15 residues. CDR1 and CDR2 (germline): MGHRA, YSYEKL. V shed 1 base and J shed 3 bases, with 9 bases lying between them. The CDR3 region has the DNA TGCGCCAGCAGCCAAGCTCCTAGCGACACCGGGGAGCTGTTTTTT. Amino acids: CASSQAPSDTGELFF.

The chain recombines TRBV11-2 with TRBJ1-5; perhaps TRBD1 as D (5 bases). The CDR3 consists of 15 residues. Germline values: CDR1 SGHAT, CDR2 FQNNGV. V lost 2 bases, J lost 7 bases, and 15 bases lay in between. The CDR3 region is CASSLFGGSGQPQHF. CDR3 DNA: TGTGCCAGCAGCTTATTCGGGGGGAGCGGCCAGCCCCAGCATTTT.

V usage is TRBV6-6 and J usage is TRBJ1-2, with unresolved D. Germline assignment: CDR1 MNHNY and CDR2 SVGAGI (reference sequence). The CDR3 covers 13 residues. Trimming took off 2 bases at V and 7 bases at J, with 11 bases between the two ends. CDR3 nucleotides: TGTGCCAGCAGTTACCGAAAAGGGAGTGGCTACACCTTC. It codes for CASSYRKGSGYTF.

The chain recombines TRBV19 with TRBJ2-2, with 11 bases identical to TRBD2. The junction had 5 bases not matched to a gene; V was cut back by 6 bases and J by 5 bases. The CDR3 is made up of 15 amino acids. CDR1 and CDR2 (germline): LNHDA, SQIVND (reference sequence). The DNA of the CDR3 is TGTGCCAGTAGGGCACTAGCGGGAGAAACCGGGGAGCTGTTTTTT. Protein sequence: CASRALAGETGELFF.

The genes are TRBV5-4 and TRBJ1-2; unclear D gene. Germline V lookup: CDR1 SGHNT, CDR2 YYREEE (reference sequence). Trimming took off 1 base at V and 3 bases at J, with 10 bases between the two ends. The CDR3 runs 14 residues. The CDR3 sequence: CASSLPGADYGYTF. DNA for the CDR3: TGTGCCAGCAGCTTGCCGGGAGCGGACTATGGCTACACCTTC.

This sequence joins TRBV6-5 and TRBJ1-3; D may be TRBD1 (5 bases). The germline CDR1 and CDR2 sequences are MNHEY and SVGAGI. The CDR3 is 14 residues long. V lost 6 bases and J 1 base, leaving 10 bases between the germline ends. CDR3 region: CASSKTGSGNTIYF. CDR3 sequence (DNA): TGTGCCAGCAGCAAAACAGGATCTGGAAACACCATATATTTT.

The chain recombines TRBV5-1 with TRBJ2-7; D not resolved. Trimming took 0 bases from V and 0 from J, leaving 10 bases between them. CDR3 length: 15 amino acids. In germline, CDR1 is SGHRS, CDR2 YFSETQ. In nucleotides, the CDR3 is TGCGCCAGCAGCTTGGATCTCAGTTACTCCTACGAGCAGTACTTC. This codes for CASSLDLSYSYEQYF.

The CDR3 nucleotides read TGTGCCAGCAGCCAGAGCCTCTCTGGAAACACCATATATTTT. Translated, it gives CASSQSLSGNTIYF. V and J are TRBV3-1 (or the pseudogene TRBV3-2) and TRBJ1-3, with D unresolved. The CDR3 contains 14 residues. With 3 bases removed from V and 0 bases from J, the gap between germline ends came to 6 bases. Germline V gives CDR1 LGHDT, CDR2 YNNKEL (reference sequence).

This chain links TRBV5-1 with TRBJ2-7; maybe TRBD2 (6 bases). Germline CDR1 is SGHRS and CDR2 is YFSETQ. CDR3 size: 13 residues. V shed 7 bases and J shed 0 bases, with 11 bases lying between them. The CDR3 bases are TGCGCCAGCTCCGGGACTTCCTCCTACGAGCAGTACTTC. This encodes CASSGTSSYEQYF. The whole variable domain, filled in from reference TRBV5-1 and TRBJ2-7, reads KAGVTQTPRYLIKTRGQQVTLSCSPISGHRSVSWYQQTPGQGLQFLFEYFSETQRNKGNFPGRFSGRQFSNSRSEMNVSTLELGDSALYLCASSGTSSYEQYFGPGTRLTVT.

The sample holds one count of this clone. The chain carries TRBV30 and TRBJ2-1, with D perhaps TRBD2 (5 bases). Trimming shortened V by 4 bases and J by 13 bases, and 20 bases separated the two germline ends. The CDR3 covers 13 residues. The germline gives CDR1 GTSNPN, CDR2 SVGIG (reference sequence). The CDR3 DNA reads TGTGCCTGGACCCTCTTGGAACCGGGAACACAGTTCTTC. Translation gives CAWTLLEPGTQFF.

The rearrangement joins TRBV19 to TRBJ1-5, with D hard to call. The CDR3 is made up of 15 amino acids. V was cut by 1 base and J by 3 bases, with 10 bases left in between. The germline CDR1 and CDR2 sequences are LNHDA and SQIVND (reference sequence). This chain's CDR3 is CASSIVGKYNQPQHF. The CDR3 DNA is TGTGCCAGTAGTATAGTCGGGAAGTACAATCAGCCCCAGCATTTT.

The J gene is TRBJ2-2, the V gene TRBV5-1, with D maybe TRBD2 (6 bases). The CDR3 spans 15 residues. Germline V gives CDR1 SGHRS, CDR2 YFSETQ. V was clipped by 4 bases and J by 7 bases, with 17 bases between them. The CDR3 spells CASSPRQGSGGELFF. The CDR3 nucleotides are TGCGCCAGCAGCCCTCGTCAGGGTAGCGGCGGGGAGCTGTTTTTT.

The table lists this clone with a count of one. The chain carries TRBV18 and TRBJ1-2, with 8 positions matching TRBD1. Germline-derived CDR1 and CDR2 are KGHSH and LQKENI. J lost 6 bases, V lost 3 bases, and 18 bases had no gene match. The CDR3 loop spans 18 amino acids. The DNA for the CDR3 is TGTGCCAGCTCACCCATAATGCTATTGACAGGGGCAGGGGATGGCTACACCTTC. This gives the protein CASSPIMLLTGAGDGYTF. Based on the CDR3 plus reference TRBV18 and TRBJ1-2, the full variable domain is NAGVMQNPRHLVRRRGQEARLRCSPMKGHSHVYWYRQLPEEGLKFMVYLQKENIIDESGMPKERFSAEFPKEGPSILRIQQVVRGDSAAYFCASSPIMLLTGAGDGYTFGSGTRLTVV.

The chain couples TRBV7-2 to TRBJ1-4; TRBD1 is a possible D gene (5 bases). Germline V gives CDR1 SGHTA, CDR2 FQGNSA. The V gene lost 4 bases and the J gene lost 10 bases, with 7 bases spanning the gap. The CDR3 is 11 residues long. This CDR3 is CASSSTGKLFF. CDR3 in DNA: TGTGCCAGCAGCTCAACAGGAAAACTGTTTTTT.

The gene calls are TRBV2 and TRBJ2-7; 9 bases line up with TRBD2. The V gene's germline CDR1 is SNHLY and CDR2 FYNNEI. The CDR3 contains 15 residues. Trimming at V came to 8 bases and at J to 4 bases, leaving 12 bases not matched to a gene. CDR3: CASSGGGAVGYEQYF. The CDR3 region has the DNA TGTGCCAGCTCGGGCGGGGGGGCCGTCGGGTACGAGCAGTACTTC.

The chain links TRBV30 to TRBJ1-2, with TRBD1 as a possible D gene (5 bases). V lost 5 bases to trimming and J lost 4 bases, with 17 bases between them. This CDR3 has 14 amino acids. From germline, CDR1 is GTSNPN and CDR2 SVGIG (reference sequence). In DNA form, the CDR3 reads TGTGCCTGGCGAAAATCGCGGGACGGCTATGGCTACACCTTC. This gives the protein CAWRKSRDGYGYTF.

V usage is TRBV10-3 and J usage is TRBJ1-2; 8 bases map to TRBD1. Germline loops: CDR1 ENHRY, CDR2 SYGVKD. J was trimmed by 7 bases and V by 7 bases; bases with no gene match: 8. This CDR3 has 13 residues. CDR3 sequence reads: CAITEDRAGGYTF. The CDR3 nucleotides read TGTGCCATCACCGAGGACAGGGCGGGTGGCTACACCTTC.

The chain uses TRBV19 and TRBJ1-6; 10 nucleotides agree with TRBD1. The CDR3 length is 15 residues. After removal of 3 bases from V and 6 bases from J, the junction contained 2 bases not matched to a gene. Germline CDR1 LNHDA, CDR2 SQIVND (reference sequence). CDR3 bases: TGTGCCAGTAGTATGCGGGACAGGGGTAATTCACCCCTCCACTTT. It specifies CASSMRDRGNSPLHF.

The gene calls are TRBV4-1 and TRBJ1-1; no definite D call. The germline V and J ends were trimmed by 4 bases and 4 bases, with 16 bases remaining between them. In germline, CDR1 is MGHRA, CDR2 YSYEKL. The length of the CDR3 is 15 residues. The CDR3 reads CASSPTGFVGTEAFF. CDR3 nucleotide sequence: TGCGCCAGCAGCCCGACTGGGTTTGTGGGCACTGAAGCTTTCTTT.

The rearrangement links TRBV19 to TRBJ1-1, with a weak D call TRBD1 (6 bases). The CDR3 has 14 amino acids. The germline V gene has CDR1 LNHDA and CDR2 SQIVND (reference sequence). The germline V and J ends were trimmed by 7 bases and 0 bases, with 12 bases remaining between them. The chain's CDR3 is CASKTGQMNTEAFF. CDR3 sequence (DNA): TGTGCCAGTAAAACTGGACAGATGAACACTGAAGCTTTCTTT.